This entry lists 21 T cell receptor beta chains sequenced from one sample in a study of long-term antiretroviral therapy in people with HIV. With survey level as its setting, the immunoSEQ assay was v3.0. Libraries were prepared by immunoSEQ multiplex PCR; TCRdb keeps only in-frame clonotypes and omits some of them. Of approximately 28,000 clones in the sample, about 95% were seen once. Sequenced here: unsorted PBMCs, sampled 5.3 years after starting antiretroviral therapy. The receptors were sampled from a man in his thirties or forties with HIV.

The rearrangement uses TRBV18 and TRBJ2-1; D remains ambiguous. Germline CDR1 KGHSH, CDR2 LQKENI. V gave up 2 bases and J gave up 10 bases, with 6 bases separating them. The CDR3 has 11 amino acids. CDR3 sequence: CASSPIGEQFF. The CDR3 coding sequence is TGTGCCAGCTCACCAATAGGAGAGCAGTTCTTC.

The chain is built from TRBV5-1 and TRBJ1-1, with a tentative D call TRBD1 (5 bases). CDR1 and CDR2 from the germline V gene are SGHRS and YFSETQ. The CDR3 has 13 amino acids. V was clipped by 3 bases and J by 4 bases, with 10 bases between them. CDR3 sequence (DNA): TGCGCCAGCAGCTACGGGGCTAGCACTGAAGCTTTCTTT. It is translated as CASSYGASTEAFF.

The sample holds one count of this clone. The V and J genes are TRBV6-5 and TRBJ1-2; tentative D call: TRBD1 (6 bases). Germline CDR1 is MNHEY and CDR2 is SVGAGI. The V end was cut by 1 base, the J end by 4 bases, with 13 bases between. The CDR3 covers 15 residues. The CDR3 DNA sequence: TGTGCCAGCAGTTACTATGGACAGTCAGCCTATGGCTACACCTTC. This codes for CASSYYGQSAYGYTF.

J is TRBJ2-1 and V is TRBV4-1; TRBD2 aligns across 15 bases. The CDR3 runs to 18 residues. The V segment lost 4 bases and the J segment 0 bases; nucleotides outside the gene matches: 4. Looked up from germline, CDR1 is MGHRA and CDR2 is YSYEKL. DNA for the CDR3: TGCGCCAGCAGCCGTGGACTAGCGGGGGGGAGCTCCTACAATGAGCAGTTCTTC. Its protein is CASSRGLAGGSSYNEQFF.

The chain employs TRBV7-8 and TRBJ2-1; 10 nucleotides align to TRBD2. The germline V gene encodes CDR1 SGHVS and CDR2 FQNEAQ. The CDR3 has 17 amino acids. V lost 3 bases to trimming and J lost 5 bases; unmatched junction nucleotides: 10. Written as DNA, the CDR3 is TGTGCCAGCAGCTTGGCCCTAGCGGGAGCCGGCCACAATGAGCAGTTCTTC. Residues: CASSLALAGAGHNEQFF.

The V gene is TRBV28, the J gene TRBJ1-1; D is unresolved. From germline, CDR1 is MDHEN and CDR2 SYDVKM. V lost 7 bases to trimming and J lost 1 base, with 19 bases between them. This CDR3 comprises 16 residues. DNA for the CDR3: TGTGCCAGCACATTCGGAGGCGGTTTTTCGAACACTGAAGCTTTCTTT. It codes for CASTFGGGFSNTEAFF.

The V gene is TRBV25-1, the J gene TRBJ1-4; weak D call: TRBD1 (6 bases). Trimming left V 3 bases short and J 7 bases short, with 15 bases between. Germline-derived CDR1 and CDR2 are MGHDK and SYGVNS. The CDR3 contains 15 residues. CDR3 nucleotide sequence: TGTGCCAGCAGTGATTCGATAGGGGGGAGTGAAAAACTGTTTTTT. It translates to CASSDSIGGSEKLFF.

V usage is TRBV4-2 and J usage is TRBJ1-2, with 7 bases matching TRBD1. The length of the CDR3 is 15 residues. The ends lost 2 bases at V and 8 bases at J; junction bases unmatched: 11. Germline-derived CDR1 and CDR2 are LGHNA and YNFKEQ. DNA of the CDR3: TGTGCCAGCAGCCAACCTGGGACAGACCGAGGGGGCTACACCTTC. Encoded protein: CASSQPGTDRGGYTF.

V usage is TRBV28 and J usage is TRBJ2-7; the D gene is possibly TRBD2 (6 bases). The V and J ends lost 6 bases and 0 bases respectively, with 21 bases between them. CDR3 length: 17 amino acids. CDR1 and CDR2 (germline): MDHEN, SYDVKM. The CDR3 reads CASSPLPGGSRSYEQYF. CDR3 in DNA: TGTGCCAGCAGCCCTCTCCCCGGGGGATCTCGCTCCTACGAGCAGTACTTC.

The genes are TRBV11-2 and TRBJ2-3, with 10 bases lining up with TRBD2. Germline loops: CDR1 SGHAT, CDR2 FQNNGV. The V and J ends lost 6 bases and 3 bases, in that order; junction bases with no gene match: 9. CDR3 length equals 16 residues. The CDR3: CASRHPTSGDTDTQYF. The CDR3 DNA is TGTGCCAGCAGGCATCCCACTAGCGGGGATACAGATACGCAGTATTTT.

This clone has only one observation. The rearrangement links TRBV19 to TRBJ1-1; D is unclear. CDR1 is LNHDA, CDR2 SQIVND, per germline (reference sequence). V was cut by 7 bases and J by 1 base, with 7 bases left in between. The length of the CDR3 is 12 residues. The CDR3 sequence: CASMGRNTEAFF. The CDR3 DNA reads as TGTGCCAGTATGGGGAGGAACACTGAAGCTTTCTTT.

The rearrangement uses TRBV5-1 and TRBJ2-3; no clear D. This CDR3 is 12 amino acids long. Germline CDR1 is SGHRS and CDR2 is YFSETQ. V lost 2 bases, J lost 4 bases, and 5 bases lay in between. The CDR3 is CASSFRADTQYF. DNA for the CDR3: TGCGCCAGCAGCTTCCGAGCAGATACGCAGTATTTT.

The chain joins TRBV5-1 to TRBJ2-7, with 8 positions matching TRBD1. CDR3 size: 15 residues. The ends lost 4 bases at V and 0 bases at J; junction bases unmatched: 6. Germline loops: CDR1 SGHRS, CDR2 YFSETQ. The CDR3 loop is CASSNGQGLSYEQYF. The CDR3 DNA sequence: TGCGCCAGCAGCAATGGACAGGGACTCTCCTACGAGCAGTACTTC.

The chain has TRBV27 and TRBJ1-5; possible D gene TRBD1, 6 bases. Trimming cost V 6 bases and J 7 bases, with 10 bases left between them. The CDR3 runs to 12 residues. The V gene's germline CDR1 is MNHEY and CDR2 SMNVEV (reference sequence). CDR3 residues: CASREGGQPQHF. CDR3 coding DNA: TGTGCCAGCAGGGAGGGGGGCCAGCCCCAGCATTTT.

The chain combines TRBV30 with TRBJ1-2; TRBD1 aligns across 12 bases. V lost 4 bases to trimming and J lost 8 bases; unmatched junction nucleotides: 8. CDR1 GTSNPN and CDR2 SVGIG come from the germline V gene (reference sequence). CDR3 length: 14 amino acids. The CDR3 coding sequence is TGTGCCTGGACTTGGGACAGGGGGCTAGGGGGCTACACCTTC. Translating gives CAWTWDRGLGGYTF.

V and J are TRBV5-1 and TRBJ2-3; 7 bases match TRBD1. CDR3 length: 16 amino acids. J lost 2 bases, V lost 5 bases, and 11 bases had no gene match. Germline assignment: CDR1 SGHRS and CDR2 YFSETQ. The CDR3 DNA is TGCGCCAGCAGTTGGGGACAGAACTTCTTCACAGATACGCAGTATTTT. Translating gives CASSWGQNFFTDTQYF.

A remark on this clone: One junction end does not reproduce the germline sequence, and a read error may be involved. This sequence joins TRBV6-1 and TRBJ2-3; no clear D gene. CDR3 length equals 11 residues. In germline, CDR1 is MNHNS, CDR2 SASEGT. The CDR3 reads CASGEADTQYF. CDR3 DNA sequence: TGTGCCAGCGGTGAGGCAGATACGCAGTATTTT.

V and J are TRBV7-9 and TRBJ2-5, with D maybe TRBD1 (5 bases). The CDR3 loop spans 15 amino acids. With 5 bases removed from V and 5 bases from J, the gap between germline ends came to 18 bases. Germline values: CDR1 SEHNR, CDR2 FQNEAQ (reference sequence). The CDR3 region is CASSRTRVGSETQYF. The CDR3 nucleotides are TGTGCCAGCAGCCGAACCAGGGTGGGCAGTGAGACCCAGTACTTC.

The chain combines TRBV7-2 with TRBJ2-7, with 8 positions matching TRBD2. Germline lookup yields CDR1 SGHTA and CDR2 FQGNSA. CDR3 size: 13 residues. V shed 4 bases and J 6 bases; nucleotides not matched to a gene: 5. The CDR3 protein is CASSSSGPREQYF. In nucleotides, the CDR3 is TGTGCCAGCAGCTCTAGCGGGCCCCGCGAGCAGTACTTC.

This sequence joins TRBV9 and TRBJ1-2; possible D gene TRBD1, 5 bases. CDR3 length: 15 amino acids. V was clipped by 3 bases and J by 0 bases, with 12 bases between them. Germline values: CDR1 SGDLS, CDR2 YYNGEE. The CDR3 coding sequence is TGTGCCAGCAGCGGGGGGGACGGAGCTAACTATGGCTACACCTTC. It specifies CASSGGDGANYGYTF. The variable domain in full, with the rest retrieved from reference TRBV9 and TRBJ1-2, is DSGVTQTPKHLITATGQRVTLRCSPRSGDLSVYWYQQSLDQGLQFLIQYYNGEERAKGNILERFSAQQFPDLHSELNLSSLELGDSALYFCASSGGDGANYGYTFGSGTRLTVV.

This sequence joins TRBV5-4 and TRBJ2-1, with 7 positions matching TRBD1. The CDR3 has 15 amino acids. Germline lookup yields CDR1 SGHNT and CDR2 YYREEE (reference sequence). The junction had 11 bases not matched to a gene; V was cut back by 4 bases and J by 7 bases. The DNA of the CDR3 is TGTGCCAGCAGCCCCTTGAACAGGGGCACAAATGAGCAGTTCTTC. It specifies CASSPLNRGTNEQFF.